The source of this TCR beta chain is a study of blood T cell repertoires in COVID-19. Study context: Samples of COVID-19 (acute and convalescent) were obtained from the United States, Italy and Spain. PBMCs, B-cell-depleted T cells, or T cells were the source of the cDNA or gDNA that made up the material.

Original processing methods: The assay estimated nucleated cells by amplifying reference gene primers. TCRdb's copy holds only in-frame clones and misses some; the assay was immunoSEQ multiplex PCR. The V and J calls and clone size come from that table; D and trimming were worked out from the DNA. The repertoire holds roughly 230,000 clones, with around four fifths as singletons. Trimming cost V 3 bases and J 7 bases, with 19 bases left between them. This CDR3 contains 15 residues. Germline V gene lookup returns CDR1 SGHTA and CDR2 FQGNSA. V gene TRBV7-2 combines with J gene TRBJ2-7; D might be TRBD2 (6 bases). The clonotype comes from a man aged 35-49 years with active or convalescent COVID-19. The sequenced material came from peripheral blood. The CDR3 protein is CASSFGEVGPGEQYF. In DNA, the CDR3 is TGTGCCAGCAGCTTTGGGGAGGTAGGCCCGGGGGAGCAGTACTTC.